Following are 15 T cell receptor beta chains from one sample sequenced in a study of PD-1 blockade in mismatch repair-deficient tumors. Clones were sequenced by immunoSEQ multiplex PCR, and TCRdb holds only the in-frame ones, with some missing. The sample has some 51,000 clones, approximately 84% seen once; the top ten hold around 8.1%. This specimen consisted of peripheral blood, obtained roughly 21 weeks after starting pembrolizumab. These receptors were obtained from an adult with mismatch repair-deficient cancer.

The CDR3 DNA follows: TGTGCCAGCAGTTTCGGACAGAACACTGAAGCTTTCTTT. Protein sequence: CASSFGQNTEAFF. The V gene is TRBV28, the J gene TRBJ1-1, with D perhaps TRBD1 (5 bases). From germline, CDR1 is MDHEN and CDR2 SYDVKM. V was pared by 3 bases and J by 1 base, with 6 bases between. The CDR3 spans 13 residues. Using reference TRBV28 and TRBJ1-1 for the parts outside the CDR3, the full variable domain is DVKVTQSSRYLVKRTGEKVFLECVQDMDHENMFWYRQDPGLGLRLIYFSYDVKMKEKGDIPEGYSVSREKKERFSLILESASTNQTSMYLCASSFGQNTEAFFGQGTRLTVV.

The chain has TRBV7-6 and TRBJ2-3; TRBD2 agrees at 8 bases. The CDR3 runs 14 residues. Looked up from germline, CDR1 is SGHVS and CDR2 is FNYEAQ. Trimming cost V 3 bases and J 4 bases; bases outside gene matches: 3. DNA of the CDR3: TGTGCCAGCAGCTTCGGGGGGGGGTCAGATACGCAGTATTTT. Translating gives CASSFGGGSDTQYF.

This chain links TRBV7-9 with TRBJ2-1, with D perhaps matching TRBD1 or TRBD2 (5 bases each). V dropped 3 bases and J dropped 6 bases, with 6 bases sitting between them. The CDR3 loop spans 12 amino acids. Germline CDR1 SEHNR, CDR2 FQNEAQ (reference sequence). The CDR3 nucleotides read TGTGCCAGCAGCTTGGGGACCAATGAGCAGTTCTTC. It encodes CASSLGTNEQFF.

The chain links TRBV29-1 to TRBJ2-5; TRBD2 matches at 8 bases. The germline CDR1 and CDR2 sequences are SQVTM and ANQGSEA. The V and J ends lost 3 bases and 4 bases, in that order; junction bases with no gene match: 10. This CDR3 spans 15 amino acids. The CDR3 DNA follows: TGCAGCGTTGACCAGGCAGCGGGAGTTGGAGAGACCCAGTACTTC. This encodes CSVDQAAGVGETQYF. The full variable domain, completed using reference TRBV29-1 and TRBJ2-5, is SAVISQKPSRDICQRGTSLTIQCQVDSQVTMMFWYRQQPGQSLTLIATANQGSEATYESGFVIDKFPISRPNLTFSTLTVSNMSPEDSSIYLCSVDQAAGVGETQYFGPGTRLLVL.

This chain uses TRBV19 with TRBJ2-5; D not resolved. The CDR3 totals 15 residues. Per germline, CDR1 LNHDA and CDR2 SQIVND (reference sequence). V shed 3 bases and J shed 2 bases, with 13 bases lying between them. CDR3 coding DNA: TGTGCCAGTAGTATTCGAGGACCTAGACAAGAGACCCAGTACTTC. Its protein product is CASSIRGPRQETQYF.

In its sample, this clone was seen a few times. CDR3 in DNA: TGCGCCAGCAGCTTGGAAGGCCCACTCTACAATGAGCAGTTCTTC. This sequence encodes CASSLEGPLYNEQFF. The rearrangement links TRBV5-1 to TRBJ2-1; D gene unclear. Trimming removed 0 bases at V and 3 bases at J, with 10 bases between. Germline V gene lookup returns CDR1 SGHRS and CDR2 YFSETQ. This CDR3 region has 15 residues.

J is TRBJ1-5 and V is TRBV28, with a tentative D call TRBD1 (6 bases). From germline, CDR1 is MDHEN and CDR2 SYDVKM. The CDR3 is 17 residues long. The ends were cut back, 5 bases at V and 1 base at J, with 18 bases in the middle. The CDR3 is CASSLLNRVRSNQPQHF. The DNA of the CDR3 is TGTGCCAGCAGTCTACTCAACAGGGTGAGAAGCAATCAGCCCCAGCATTTT. The whole variable domain, remainder taken from reference TRBV28 and TRBJ1-5, is DVKVTQSSRYLVKRTGEKVFLECVQDMDHENMFWYRQDPGLGLRLIYFSYDVKMKEKGDIPEGYSVSREKKERFSLILESASTNQTSMYLCASSLLNRVRSNQPQHFGDGTRLSIL.

The chain combines TRBV6-6 with TRBJ2-1; 14 nucleotides align to TRBD2. Trimming removed 6 bases from V and 9 bases from J; junction bases left unmatched: 4. This CDR3 is built from 14 residues. Germline assignment: CDR1 MNHNY and CDR2 SVGAGI (reference sequence). The chain's CDR3 is CASRGLAGVSEQFF. CDR3 nucleotide sequence: TGTGCCAGCAGGGGACTAGCGGGAGTTAGTGAGCAGTTCTTC.

The chain carries TRBV7-2 and TRBJ2-6; D unclear. Trimming stripped 1 base from V and 0 bases from J, with 10 bases between. The germline V gene encodes CDR1 SGHTA and CDR2 FQGNSA. The CDR3 has 17 residues. The CDR3 region is CASSLDKESSGANVLTF. In DNA form, the CDR3 reads TGTGCCAGCAGCTTAGACAAGGAAAGCTCTGGGGCCAACGTCCTGACTTTC. The whole variable domain, filled in from reference TRBV7-2 and TRBJ2-6, reads GAGVSQSPSNKVTEKGKDVELRCDPISGHTALYWYRQSLGQGLEFLIYFQGNSAPDKSGLPSDRFSAERTGGSVSTLTIQRTQQEDSAVYLCASSLDKESSGANVLTFGAGSRLTVL.

The chain is built from TRBV27 and TRBJ2-3; D uncertain. This CDR3 spans 15 amino acids. V lost 0 bases and J 3 bases, leaving 10 bases between the germline ends. Germline values: CDR1 MNHEY, CDR2 SMNVEV (reference sequence). The CDR3 coding sequence is TGTGCCAGCAGTTTATCTCGACCGGTAACAGATACGCAGTATTTT. This translates into CASSLSRPVTDTQYF.

This sequence joins TRBV7-2 and TRBJ2-1; no definite D call. CDR1 and CDR2 (germline): SGHTA, FQGNSA. Trimming removed 5 bases at V and 0 bases at J, with 11 bases between. The CDR3 loop spans 15 amino acids. The CDR3 protein is CASSQTVSSYNEQFF. For the CDR3, the DNA is TGTGCCAGCAGCCAAACAGTGAGCTCCTACAATGAGCAGTTCTTC.

This clone has more than one count but fewer than ten. This chain joins TRBV7-9 and TRBJ2-3; perhaps TRBD1 as D (5 bases). The CDR3 runs to 14 residues. Trimming left V 4 bases short and J 2 bases short, with 10 bases between. The germline gives CDR1 SEHNR, CDR2 FQNEAQ (reference sequence). In nucleotides, the CDR3 is TGTGCCAGCAGCTCCGGACACGCCACAGATACGCAGTATTTT. Its translation is CASSSGHATDTQYF.

This clone has just one count. In DNA form, the CDR3 reads TGTGCCAGCAGCTTCCAGGCGGAGAACACTGAAGCTTTCTTT. Translation: CASSFQAENTEAFF. The genes are TRBV9 and TRBJ1-1; D remains unclear. The CDR3 totals 14 residues. V lost 4 bases and J lost 1, with 11 bases in between. The germline gives CDR1 SGDLS, CDR2 YYNGEE. Drawing the rest from reference TRBV9 and TRBJ1-1, the complete variable domain is DSGVTQTPKHLITATGQRVTLRCSPRSGDLSVYWYQQSLDQGLQFLIQYYNGEERAKGNILERFSAQQFPDLHSELNLSSLELGDSALYFCASSFQAENTEAFFGQGTRLTVV.

This rearrangement joins TRBV6-1 to TRBJ2-2; D is undetermined. The length of the CDR3 is 14 residues. The germline V and J ends were trimmed by 2 bases and 4 bases, with 8 bases remaining between them. Germline values: CDR1 MNHNS, CDR2 SASEGT. The CDR3 DNA sequence: TGTGCCAGCAGTGAACTGTGGAGCACCGGGGAGCTGTTTTTT. Amino acids: CASSELWSTGELFF.

V usage is TRBV7-1 and J usage is TRBJ2-1, with 7 bases that match TRBD2. TRBV7-1 is filed as an ORF, its function uncertain. The CDR3 is 24 residues long. V trimming: 3 bases; J trimming: 3 bases; junction bases outside the gene matches: 32. The CDR3 is CASSSTTWGRNGEGRGSLYNEQFF. CDR3 DNA sequence: TGTGCCAGCAGCTCCACAACGTGGGGCCGTAATGGGGAGGGCCGGGGAAGTCTCTACAATGAGCAGTTCTTC.